This TCR beta chain was sequenced in a study of regulatory dendritic cells for organ transplantation. The CDR3 loop spans 12 amino acids. V was pared by 9 bases and J by 7 bases, with 5 bases of the junction left unmatched. Germline V gene sequence: CDR1 MNHEY, CDR2 SMNVEV (reference sequence). This clone appeared a single time. Only in-frame clones appear in the TCRdb table, and some are missing; sequencing was by immunoSEQ multiplex PCR. This sample has 34,000 or so clones, with roughly 91% found just once. FACS sorted CD4+ or CD8+ T cells into CD45RA+ naive and CD45RO+ memory. The sample taken for sequencing was naive CD4+ T cells from blood. Indicated subset: CD45RA+ naive T cells. The sequence derives from a human donor in good health. The chain employs TRBV27 and TRBJ1-5; 8 positions agree with TRBD1. The CDR3: CASGQGRQPQHF. The CDR3 DNA sequence: TGTGCCAGTGGACAGGGAAGGCAGCCCCAGCATTTT.